The subject of this entry is one T cell receptor (beta chain). Its antigen is undetermined. The sample originates from a study of T cells expressing NK-cell markers. Study summary: Most of the eight sequenced donors tested HCMV-seropositive; one tested seronegative.

Findings of the study overall: These same clonotypes (in several donors) also led the CD3+CD56-NKG2C+ fraction. In five to seven donors, dominant CD3+CD56+NKG2C+ clonotypes ranked among the top 10 CD8+ clonotypes.

The authors generated TCR beta cDNA through 5'RACE template switching with UMIs. TCRdb reprocessed the 5' RACE reads and stores each CDR3 protein as one record, lacking DNA. The sample includes around 470,000 distinct CDR3 sequences. The CDR3 totals 15 residues. Germline V gene lookup returns CDR1 SGHVS and CDR2 FQNEAQ. The chain has TRBV7-8 and TRBJ2-1; TCRdb outputs TRBD1, but without DNA this stays unchecked. This clonotype was sampled from a woman aged 50 to 60 in good health. The sequencing input was blood T cells: a sorted CD56 or NKG2C T cell subset, CD4+ or CD8+ T cells, or bulk PBMC T cells (not recorded which). The CDR3 reads CASSPSPLGYNEQFF.